This T cell receptor beta chain was sequenced in a study of blood T cell repertoires in COVID-19. This clone is a singleton in its sample. Cohort allocation depended upon clinical history that participants reported. Symptom resolution, clearance, or two negative PCRs marked donors in Cohort 3 as recovered. Germline values: CDR1 SGHNT, CDR2 YYREEE (reference sequence). The CDR3 runs to 15 residues. Unmatched junction bases numbered 7, after V lost 4 bases and J lost 5 bases. Clones were sequenced by immunoSEQ multiplex PCR, and TCRdb holds only the in-frame ones, with some missing. The sample has a few hundred thousand clones, roughly four fifths seen once.

Sequenced input: PBMCs or T cells enriched from blood (not recorded which). This clonotype was sampled from a woman between 45 and 65 years old who had recovered from COVID-19. The chain has TRBV5-4 and TRBJ2-3, with 10 bases identical to TRBD2. CDR3 nucleotides: TGTGCCAGCAGCCGAAGCGGGGGGGCCGGAGATACGCAGTATTTT. It encodes CASSRSGGAGDTQYF.